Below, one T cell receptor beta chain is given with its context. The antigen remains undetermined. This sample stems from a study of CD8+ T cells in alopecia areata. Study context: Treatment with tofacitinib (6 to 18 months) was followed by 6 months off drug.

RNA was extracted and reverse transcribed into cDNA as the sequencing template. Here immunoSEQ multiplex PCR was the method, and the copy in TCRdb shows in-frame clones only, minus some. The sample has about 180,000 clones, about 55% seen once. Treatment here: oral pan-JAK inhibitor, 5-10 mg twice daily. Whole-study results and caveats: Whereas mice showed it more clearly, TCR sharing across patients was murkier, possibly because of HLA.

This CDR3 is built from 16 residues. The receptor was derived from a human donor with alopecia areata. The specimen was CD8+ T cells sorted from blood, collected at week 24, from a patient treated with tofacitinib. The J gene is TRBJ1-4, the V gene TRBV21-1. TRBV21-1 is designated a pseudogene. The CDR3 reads CASILKVGWLCEKLFF. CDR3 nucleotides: TGTGCCAGCATCCTAAAAGTAGGGTGGCTTTGCGAAAAACTGTTTTTT.